Below, 31 T cell receptor beta chains from the same sample are listed, as sequenced in a study of blood T cell repertoires in COVID-19. The method was immunoSEQ multiplex PCR; TCRdb's version includes in-frame clones alone and lacks a portion of them. This table holds about 400,000 clones, approximately 86% found once. The material sequenced was peripheral blood. These receptors came from a woman aged 60-75 years with COVID-19, enrolled during active disease.

This chain's CDR3 is CASSLGKAGLNTEAFF. Here the CDR3 DNA reads TGTGCCAGCAGCTTAGGTAAAGCGGGATTGAACACTGAAGCTTTCTTT. This chain joins TRBV7-9 and TRBJ1-1; D not certain. The V end was cut by 1 base, the J end by 0 bases, with 12 bases between. Germline V CDR1 and CDR2: SEHNR, FQNEAQ (reference sequence). This CDR3 is built from 16 residues. The full variable domain, rest sourced from reference TRBV7-9 and TRBJ1-1, is DTGVSQNPRHKITKRGQNVTFRCDPISEHNRLYWYRQTLGQGPEFLTYFQNEAQLEKSRLLSDRFSAERPKGSFSTLEIQRTEQGDSAMYLCASSLGKAGLNTEAFFGQGTRLTVV.

This chain uses TRBV27 with TRBJ1-2; 9 nucleotides line up with TRBD1. The trim removed 3 bases at V and 8 bases at J, leaving 4 bases unmatched. Germline V lookup: CDR1 MNHEY, CDR2 SMNVEV (reference sequence). There are 13 residues in the CDR3. For the CDR3, the DNA is TGTGCCAGCAGTTTCCGGACAGGGGAGGGCTACACCTTC. It translates to CASSFRTGEGYTF.

The chain links TRBV9 to TRBJ2-2, with D possibly being TRBD1 (5 bases). Germline CDR1 reads SGDLS; CDR2 reads YYNGEE. Trimming stripped 3 bases from V and 2 bases from J, with 14 bases between. CDR3 length equals 16 residues. The CDR3 spells CASSGGGASNTGELFF. The CDR3 DNA is TGTGCCAGCAGCGGCGGTGGGGCCTCAAACACCGGGGAGCTGTTTTTT.

V is TRBV7-2 and J is TRBJ2-5; 8 bases agree with TRBD2. The CDR3 consists of 15 residues. V shed 2 bases, J shed 6 bases, and the junction held 8 bases outside the gene matches. Germline lookup yields CDR1 SGHTA and CDR2 FQGNSA. The CDR3 sequence: CASSLTSGGRQTQYF. In DNA, the CDR3 is TGTGCCAGCAGCTTAACAAGCGGGGGACGGCAGACCCAGTACTTC.

The V gene is TRBV11-2, the J gene TRBJ2-7, with D uncertain. V dropped 1 base and J dropped 5 bases, with 9 bases sitting between them. Germline CDR1 reads SGHAT; CDR2 reads FQNNGV. The CDR3 sequence is 13 residues long. Written as DNA, the CDR3 is TGTGCCAGCAGCTTAGTCGGTATTGACGAGCAGTACTTC. Protein product: CASSLVGIDEQYF.

This chain joins TRBV30 and TRBJ1-1; D might be TRBD1 (6 bases). The CDR3 extends over 12 amino acids. V lost 0 bases and J 11 bases, leaving 13 bases between the germline ends. Per germline, CDR1 GTSNPN and CDR2 SVGIG (reference sequence). The CDR3 DNA reads TGTGCCTGGAGTGTAGAACAGGGTCATGCTTTCTTT. Translation: CAWSVEQGHAFF.

Comments on this clone: Additional DNA sequences in this sample encode the identical CDR3. The chain joins TRBV15 to TRBJ2-1; 9 bases map to TRBD1. The V and J ends lost 3 bases and 1 base, in that order; junction bases with no gene match: 1. The CDR3 runs to 15 residues. CDR1 LNHNV and CDR2 YYDKDF come from the germline V gene (reference sequence). The CDR3 spells CATSRDRGSYNEQFF. CDR3 DNA sequence: TGTGCCACCAGCAGGGACAGGGGTTCCTACAATGAGCAGTTCTTC.

The chain recombines TRBV18 with TRBJ2-5, with 12 bases matching TRBD2. V lost 3 bases to trimming and J lost 2 bases; unmatched junction nucleotides: 7. CDR3 length: 17 amino acids. Germline V gene data show CDR1 as KGHSH and CDR2 as LQKENI. CDR3 in DNA: TGTGCCAGCTCACCCCGGCTAGCGGGGGGGAGGCAAGAGACCCAGTACTTC. Translation: CASSPRLAGGRQETQYF.

V and J are TRBV5-4 and TRBJ2-5, with 7 bases that match TRBD2. There are 14 residues in the CDR3. Germline V gene sequence: CDR1 SGHNT, CDR2 YYREEE (reference sequence). V shed 4 bases and J 5 bases; nucleotides not matched to a gene: 8. The CDR3 here is CASSTGLDPETQYF. The CDR3 bases are TGTGCCAGCAGCACCGGACTAGATCCGGAGACCCAGTACTTC.

V gene TRBV19 combines with J gene TRBJ1-2, with D possibly TRBD1 on 5 matching bases. Germline CDR1 reads LNHDA; CDR2 reads SQIVND (reference sequence). The length of the CDR3 is 14 residues. The V and J ends lost 7 bases and 5 bases respectively, with 17 bases between them. Here the CDR3 DNA reads TGTGCCAGTACCACGATGACAGAGACTTATGGCTACACCTTC. Translation: CASTTMTETYGYTF.

The chain combines TRBV9 with TRBJ2-3, with D possibly TRBD2 on 6 matching bases. Germline CDR1 reads SGDLS; CDR2 reads YYNGEE. The CDR3 runs to 16 residues. The germline V and J ends were trimmed by 3 bases and 0 bases, with 14 bases remaining between them. The CDR3 loop reads CASSAPRDSSTDTQYF. The CDR3, as DNA: TGTGCCAGCAGCGCCCCCCGGGACTCGAGCACAGATACGCAGTATTTT.

This clone was picked up a small number of times. This chain uses TRBV21-1 with TRBJ2-1; TRBD2, the table's D call, lacks a check against the DNA. TRBV21-1 represents a pseudogene. CDR3 length equals 21 residues. In nucleotides, the CDR3 is TGTGCCAGCAGCAAACCAACTCCTGGACTAGCGGGGGAACCGGTATACAATGAGCAGTTCTTC. It translates to CASSKPTPGLAGEPVYNEQFF.

This chain uses TRBV7-3 with TRBJ1-2; perhaps TRBD1 as D (5 bases). Germline CDR1 is SGHTA and CDR2 is FQGTGA. Trimming stripped 5 bases from V and 7 bases from J, with 17 bases between. This CDR3 is 14 amino acids long. CDR3 DNA sequence: TGTGCCAGCAGCCGGGGGGGACTGGCTGGTGGCTACACCTTC. Protein product: CASSRGGLAGGYTF.

The rearrangement uses TRBV20-1 and TRBJ1-1, with no clear D. Deletions cut 6 bases from V and 6 bases from J, with 8 bases between. The germline V gene has CDR1 DFQATT and CDR2 SNEGSKA (reference sequence). CDR3 length equals 10 residues. CDR3 residues: CSAAKPEAFF. Written as DNA, the CDR3 is TGCAGTGCCGCTAAGCCTGAAGCTTTCTTT.

The chain is built from TRBV7-8 and TRBJ2-7, with 10 bases aligning to TRBD1. CDR1 and CDR2 (germline): SGHVS, FQNEAQ. V lost 3 bases, J lost 3 bases, and 8 bases stayed unmatched. The CDR3 covers 16 residues. CDR3 DNA: TGTGCCAGCAGCTTGGGGGTCGGGACAGGGGACTACGAGCAGTACTTC. Protein product: CASSLGVGTGDYEQYF.

The rearrangement joins TRBV29-1 to TRBJ1-2; D gene unclear. Germline CDR1 is SQVTM and CDR2 is ANQGSEA. This CDR3 is built from 13 residues. V lost 5 bases and J 5 bases, leaving 15 bases between the germline ends. The DNA for the CDR3 is TGCAGCGTTCTCACAGACCTTCGATATGGCTACACCTTC. It specifies CSVLTDLRYGYTF.

The genes are TRBV3-1 (or the pseudogene TRBV3-2) and TRBJ1-1, with TRBD1 matching 9 bases. CDR1 and CDR2 (germline): LGHDT, YNNKEL (reference sequence). The CDR3 totals 14 residues. Losses at the gene ends were 6 bases for V and 4 bases for J; bases not matched to a gene: 6. The CDR3 spells CASRGQTGGTEAFF. Written as DNA, the CDR3 is TGTGCCAGCAGGGGACAGACAGGGGGCACTGAAGCTTTCTTT.

The chain recombines TRBV2 with TRBJ2-3, with a possible D match to TRBD2 (6 bases). Trimming pared 8 bases from V and 0 bases from J, leaving 15 bases between. The CDR3 sequence is 15 residues long. The germline V gene encodes CDR1 SNHLY and CDR2 FYNNEI. In DNA form, the CDR3 reads TGTGCCAGCGGCCCCAGCGGGCGGAGCACAGATACGCAGTATTTT. Translation: CASGPSGRSTDTQYF. Drawing the rest from reference TRBV2 and TRBJ2-3, the complete variable domain is EPEVTQTPSHQVTQMGQEVILRCVPISNHLYFYWYRQILGQKVEFLVSFYNNEISEKSEIFDDQFSVERPDGSNFTLKIRSTKLEDSAMYFCASGPSGRSTDTQYFGPGTRLTVL.

This clone appeared once. V gene TRBV4-3 combines with J gene TRBJ1-2; no reliable D call. V was cut by 0 bases and J by 3 bases, with 8 bases left in between. The CDR3 totals 14 residues. Germline loops: CDR1 LGHNA, CDR2 YSLEER. The CDR3 loop reads CASSQDHGDYGYTF. The DNA for the CDR3 is TGCGCCAGCAGCCAAGATCACGGGGACTATGGCTACACCTTC.

There are a few counts of this clone. The J gene is TRBJ2-1, the V gene TRBV15; TRBD2 aligns across 12 bases. The V gene end was trimmed by 3 bases and the J gene end by 0 bases; junction bases not matched to a gene: 6. Germline CDR1 reads LNHNV; CDR2 reads YYDKDF (reference sequence). The CDR3 extends over 18 amino acids. The CDR3 DNA sequence: TGTGCCACCAGCAGTGCGACTAGCGGGAGAAGCTCCTACAATGAGCAGTTCTTC. Protein product: CATSSATSGRSSYNEQFF.

The chain recombines TRBV5-5 with TRBJ1-1, with a possible D match to TRBD1 (5 bases). V was trimmed by 4 bases and J by 4 bases, leaving 17 bases between them. Germline assignment: CDR1 SGHKS and CDR2 YYEKEE (reference sequence). The CDR3 extends over 15 amino acids. The CDR3 DNA reads as TGTGCCAGCAGCCGAACAGGAGGGTTCGGCACTGAAGCTTTCTTT. Translated, it gives CASSRTGGFGTEAFF. The full variable domain, its missing parts supplied by reference TRBV5-5 and TRBJ1-1, is DAGVTQSPTHLIKTRGQQVTLRCSPISGHKSVSWYQQVLGQGPQFIFQYYEKEERGRGNFPDRFSARQFPNYSSELNVNALLLGDSALYLCASSRTGGFGTEAFFGQGTRLTVV.

This clone occurred once. J is TRBJ2-1 and V is TRBV27; D remains unclear. CDR1 is MNHEY and CDR2 is SMNVEV in the germline V gene (reference sequence). V lost 2 bases to trimming and J lost 0 bases, with 14 bases between them. The CDR3 extends over 17 amino acids. CDR3 DNA sequence: TGTGCCAGCAGTTTAGTCCTGGGCCTGAGCTCCTACAATGAGCAGTTCTTC. Amino acid sequence: CASSLVLGLSSYNEQFF.

The gene calls are TRBV7-2 and TRBJ1-1; D gene uncertain. This CDR3 is 17 amino acids long. Germline CDR1 SGHTA, CDR2 FQGNSA. Trimming pared 1 base from V and 3 bases from J, leaving 18 bases between. Here the CDR3 DNA reads TGTGCCAGCAGCTTAGGGCCGGGTTACGCACCTTACACTGAAGCTTTCTTT. Protein: CASSLGPGYAPYTEAFF.

The chain employs TRBV5-8 and TRBJ1-6, with 11 bases aligning to TRBD1. V lost 4 bases to trimming and J lost 7 bases; unmatched junction nucleotides: 16. The CDR3 consists of 19 residues. Germline lookup yields CDR1 SGHTS and CDR2 YDEGEE. CDR3 DNA sequence: TGTGCCAGCAGCCTACGGACAGGGGGCACGATTAGAGGGAATTCACCCCTCCACTTT. Translation: CASSLRTGGTIRGNSPLHF.

This chain uses TRBV7-2 with TRBJ1-2; 8 positions match TRBD1. CDR3 size: 14 residues. CDR1 and CDR2 (germline): SGHTA, FQGNSA. Trimming at V came to 5 bases and at J to 6 bases, leaving 8 bases not matched to a gene. CDR3 sequence: CASSIRQGYDGYTF. The CDR3, as DNA: TGTGCCAGCAGCATAAGACAGGGGTATGATGGCTACACCTTC. The full variable domain, its missing parts supplied by reference TRBV7-2 and TRBJ1-2, is GAGVSQSPSNKVTEKGKDVELRCDPISGHTALYWYRQSLGQGLEFLIYFQGNSAPDKSGLPSDRFSAERTGGSVSTLTIQRTQQEDSAVYLCASSIRQGYDGYTFGSGTRLTVV.

The rearrangement joins TRBV11-1 to TRBJ1-1, with 10 bases that match TRBD1. Trimming removed 5 bases from V and 3 bases from J; junction bases left unmatched: 6. CDR3 length equals 15 residues. Looked up from germline, CDR1 is SGHAT and CDR2 is FQDESV (reference sequence). CDR3 sequence: CASSNRQGADTEAFF. For the CDR3, the DNA is TGTGCCAGCAGCAACCGACAGGGGGCTGACACTGAAGCTTTCTTT.

V usage is TRBV5-1 and J usage is TRBJ2-7; TRBD1 might be the D (5 bases). V was shortened by 4 bases and J by 10 bases, with 12 bases between the two germline ends. Germline values: CDR1 SGHRS, CDR2 YFSETQ. The CDR3 spans 11 residues. The CDR3: CASSRDSRQYF. CDR3 sequence (DNA): TGCGCCAGCAGCCGTGACAGCCGACAGTACTTC.

The V and J genes are TRBV5-4 and TRBJ2-2, with 9 bases aligning to TRBD1. The junction had 6 bases not matched to a gene; V was cut back by 3 bases and J by 6 bases. From germline, CDR1 is SGHNT and CDR2 YYREEE (reference sequence). This CDR3 comprises 15 residues. The CDR3 region is CASSYGTGFPGELFF. CDR3 in DNA: TGTGCCAGCAGCTACGGGACAGGGTTCCCCGGGGAGCTGTTTTTT. The variable domain in full, with the rest retrieved from reference TRBV5-4 and TRBJ2-2, is ETGVTQSPTHLIKTRGQQVTLRCSSQSGHNTVSWYQQALGQGPQFIFQYYREEENGRGNFPPRFSGLQFPNYSSELNVNALELDDSALYLCASSYGTGFPGELFFGEGSRLTVL.

This clone has just one count. Other DNA sequences in this sample translate to the same CDR3. The chain has TRBV7-3 and TRBJ2-6; 7 nucleotides match TRBD1. The CDR3 is 16 residues long. Losses at the gene ends were 0 bases for V and 2 bases for J; bases not matched to a gene: 1. In germline, CDR1 is SGHTA, CDR2 FQGTGA. The CDR3 nucleotides read TGTGCCAGCAGCTTAACAGGGGGCACTGGGGCCAACGTCCTGACTTTC. This codes for CASSLTGGTGANVLTF.

The rearrangement uses TRBV7-3 and TRBJ2-3, with TRBD2 as a possible D gene (6 bases). The length of the CDR3 is 17 residues. Trimming took 2 bases from V and 6 from J, leaving 21 bases between them. Germline values: CDR1 SGHTA, CDR2 FQGTGA. The CDR3 region is CASSLSLASGPRDTQYF. Written as DNA, the CDR3 is TGTGCCAGCAGCTTATCTCTAGCGAGTGGCCCTCGGGATACGCAGTATTTT.

This clone has only one observation. The J gene is TRBJ2-3, the V gene TRBV28; 10 bases map to TRBD1. With V trimmed by 3 bases and J by 3 bases, 6 bases remained unmatched. Germline CDR1 is MDHEN and CDR2 is SYDVKM. The CDR3 runs 16 residues. The CDR3 bases are TGTGCCAGCAGTTTCTCCGGGACAGGGGTTACAGATACGCAGTATTTT. It codes for CASSFSGTGVTDTQYF.